The 3 T cell receptor beta chains listed next were all sequenced from one sample in a study of control samples from healthy donors and cancer patients (dated by TCRdb to 2018 to 2020). Library prep was done by the immunoSEQ multiplex PCR assay. TCRdb mirrors the immuneACCESS table, restricted to in-frame sequences. Some clones are absent from its copies; in checked studies, under half trace to an unresolved V gene, and the reason for the others is unknown. Counted in this sample were roughly 120,000 clones; around 89% of them appeared once. Almost 40% of the sample rests with the top ten. The sample taken for sequencing was blood. The receptors shown here come from a man aged 45 to 65 in good health.

J is TRBJ1-5 and V is TRBV6-5; D not certain. CDR3 size: 15 residues. The V gene's germline CDR1 is MNHEY and CDR2 SVGAGI. Trimming removed 2 bases at V and 0 bases at J, with 8 bases between. The CDR3 region has the DNA TGTGCCAGCAGTTACACGGTTAATAGCAATCAGCCCCAGCATTTT. Translation gives CASSYTVNSNQPQHF.

This clone was recorded once. The chain employs TRBV9 and TRBJ1-2, with D maybe TRBD1 (5 bases). Germline CDR1 is SGDLS and CDR2 is YYNGEE. V lost 3 bases to trimming and J lost 8 bases, with 17 bases between them. The CDR3 spans 14 residues. DNA for the CDR3: TGTGCCAGCAGCGGTGACCGGGACGGAGAAGGCTACACCTTC. It yields the protein CASSGDRDGEGYTF.

The V call is TRBV19, the J call TRBJ1-1; tentatively, D is TRBD1 (5 bases). The V and J ends lost 5 bases and 2 bases respectively, with 18 bases between them. The germline V gene has CDR1 LNHDA and CDR2 SQIVND (reference sequence). This CDR3 comprises 16 residues. The CDR3 is CASSSPSRGLNTEAFF. In DNA, the CDR3 is TGTGCCAGTAGTTCCCCCTCAAGGGGCCTCAACACTGAAGCTTTCTTT.